The sequence of this TCR beta chain was determined in a study of T cell clones after liver transplantation. Study-level background: Post-transplant blood was tracked for graft-donor-reactive T cell clones identified in a pre-transplant mixed lymphocyte reaction. Pre-transplant mixed lymphocyte reactions yielded third-party-reactive TCRbeta sequences as comparators for graft-donor-reactive sequences. Three of the eight recipients were HCV-positive; the rest had non-autoimmune, non-viral transplant indications.

Method: immunoSEQ multiplex PCR; TCRdb's copy keeps in-frame clones and lacks some. The sample includes tens of thousands of clones, about two thirds of them seen just once. V was trimmed by 2 bases and J by 7 bases, leaving 8 bases between them. Germline V gene data show CDR1 as SEHNR and CDR2 as FQNEAQ (reference sequence). There are 13 residues in the CDR3. The genes are TRBV7-9 and TRBJ2-2; TRBD1 might be the D (6 bases). This sequence was found in a human donor who received a liver transplant. The specimen was CD4+ T cells from blood, collected before liver transplant. The CDR3 bases are TGTGCCAGCAGCTTAAGGGGGTTCGGGGAGCTGTTTTTT. It yields the protein CASSLRGFGELFF.